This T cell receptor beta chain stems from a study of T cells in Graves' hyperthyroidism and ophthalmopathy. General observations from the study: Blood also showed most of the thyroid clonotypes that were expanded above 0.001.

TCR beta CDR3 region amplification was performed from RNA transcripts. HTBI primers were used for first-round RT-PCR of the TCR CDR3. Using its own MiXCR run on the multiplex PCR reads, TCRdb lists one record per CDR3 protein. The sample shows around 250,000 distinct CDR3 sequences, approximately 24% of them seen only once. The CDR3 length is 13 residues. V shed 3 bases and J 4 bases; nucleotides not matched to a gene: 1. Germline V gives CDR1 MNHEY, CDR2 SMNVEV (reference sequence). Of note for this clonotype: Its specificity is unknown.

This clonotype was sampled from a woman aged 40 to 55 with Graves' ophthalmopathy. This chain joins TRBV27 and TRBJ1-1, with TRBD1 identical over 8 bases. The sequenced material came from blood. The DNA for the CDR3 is TGTGCCAGCAGTTTCGGGACAGGCACTGAAGCTTTCTTT. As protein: CASSFGTGTEAFF.